One and the same sample provided the 14 T cell receptor beta chains below, sequenced in a study of T cell responses to AZD1222 COVID-19 vaccine. Generated by immunoSEQ multiplex PCR, the TCRdb table keeps only in-frame clones and is missing some. The sample shows approximately 150,000 clones, roughly 90% of them seen only once. The sample consisted of peripheral blood, taken on day 0 of AZD1222 vaccination. These receptors were taken from an adult in good health.

Notes on this clone: Because the CDR3 is missing its conserved closing phenylalanine or tryptophan, this is likely a read error. The DNA is left out, because the CDR3 cannot be placed on it with certainty; the CDR3 is given as TCRdb lists it. The rearrangement joins TRBV28 to TRBJ2-7. The germline V gene encodes CDR1 MDHEN and CDR2 SYDVKM. The CDR3 totals 11 residues, both ends included. The CDR3 is CASTQAQQGEL.

The CDR3 DNA sequence: TGTGCCAGCAGTTTTAGAGTTTCCTACGAGCAGTACTTC. It is translated as CASSFRVSYEQYF. The chain is built from TRBV12-3 or TRBV12-4 and TRBJ2-7; D remains unclear. The CDR3 has 13 amino acids. The germline V and J ends were trimmed by 3 bases and 1 base, with 7 bases remaining between them.

The chain combines TRBV12-3 or TRBV12-4 with TRBJ1-2; 7 positions match TRBD1. Trimming took 7 bases from V and 6 from J; bases not matched to a gene: 8. The CDR3 consists of 13 residues. CDR3 bases: TGTGCCAGCAAACACAGGGGACTAAATGGCTACACCTTC. Protein sequence: CASKHRGLNGYTF.

This clone was observed a single time. The chain links TRBV30 to TRBJ2-7, with D possibly TRBD1 on 6 matching bases. The V and J ends lost 3 bases and 2 bases respectively, with 8 bases between them. The germline V gene has CDR1 GTSNPN and CDR2 SVGIG (reference sequence). The CDR3 runs to 12 residues. The CDR3, as DNA: TGTGCCTGGAGCCAGGGGACCTACGAGCAGTACTTC. Its protein product is CAWSQGTYEQYF.

The rearrangement uses TRBV6-5 and TRBJ1-4, with a possible D match to TRBD1 (6 bases). V dropped 6 bases and J dropped 6 bases, with 11 bases sitting between them. CDR3 length: 13 residues. Germline V lookup: CDR1 MNHEY, CDR2 SVGAGI. The CDR3 is CASRPGHHEKLFF. In nucleotides, the CDR3 is TGTGCCAGCAGGCCGGGACACCATGAAAAACTGTTTTTT.

The chain has TRBV6-1 and TRBJ2-7; the D gene could be TRBD1 or TRBD2 (6 bases each). Germline V gene sequence: CDR1 MNHNS, CDR2 SASEGT. V was cut by 1 base and J by 3 bases, with 13 bases left in between. The length of the CDR3 is 15 residues. The CDR3 protein is CASSEEEEGVYEQYF. The CDR3 nucleotides are TGTGCCAGCAGTGAAGAGGAGGAGGGGGTCTACGAGCAGTACTTC.

This chain links TRBV7-3 with TRBJ1-5; 9 bases line up with TRBD1. CDR1 is SGHTA and CDR2 is FQGTGA in the germline V gene. The trim removed 2 bases at V and 4 bases at J, leaving 9 bases unmatched. The CDR3 sequence is 17 residues long. The CDR3 region has the DNA TGTGCCAGCAGCTTAGTTGGCGGACAGGGGCTAAATCAGCCCCAGCATTTT. This gives the protein CASSLVGGQGLNQPQHF.

This chain uses TRBV24-1 with TRBJ2-2; tentatively, D is TRBD2 (6 bases). CDR1 KGHDR and CDR2 SFDVKD come from the germline V gene. The germline V and J ends were trimmed by 4 bases and 4 bases, with 12 bases remaining between them. The CDR3 spans 15 residues. The CDR3 protein is CATSEGGGITGELFF. DNA of the CDR3: TGTGCCACCAGTGAGGGCGGCGGGATCACCGGGGAGCTGTTTTTT.

The rearrangement joins TRBV11-3 to TRBJ2-2, with TRBD2 matching over 8 bases. V trimming: 3 bases; J trimming: 4 bases; junction bases outside the gene matches: 7. There are 16 residues in the CDR3. Germline values: CDR1 SGHNT, CDR2 YENEEA. CDR3 sequence (DNA): TGTGCCAGCAGCTTCGATAGCGGGGCGGGCACCGGGGAGCTGTTTTTT. Protein sequence: CASSFDSGAGTGELFF.

The chain recombines TRBV2 with TRBJ1-2; D uncertain. The V and J ends lost 2 bases and 10 bases respectively, with 14 bases between them. CDR3 size: 13 residues. CDR1 and CDR2 from the germline V gene are SNHLY and FYNNEI. The chain's CDR3 is CASSEPDPMDYTF. The CDR3 bases are TGTGCCAGCAGTGAACCCGACCCGATGGACTACACCTTC.

This clone appeared a single time. The V gene is TRBV7-2, the J gene TRBJ2-5; 13 nucleotides align to TRBD2. After removal of 1 base from V and 5 bases from J, the junction contained 4 bases not matched to a gene. Germline values: CDR1 SGHTA, CDR2 FQGNSA. CDR3 size: 16 residues. The CDR3 reads CASSLVLAGGRETQYF. DNA of the CDR3: TGTGCCAGCAGCTTAGTACTAGCGGGGGGGAGGGAGACCCAGTACTTC.

This chain links TRBV3-1 (or the pseudogene TRBV3-2) with TRBJ1-5, with D tentatively TRBD1 (5 bases). V lost 1 base and J lost 4, with 20 bases in between. Germline CDR1 reads LGHDT; CDR2 reads YNNKEL (reference sequence). The CDR3 runs to 18 residues. CDR3 sequence (DNA): TGTGCCAGCAGCCAAGGGGGTCGAAGGGGAGGTGGGAATCAGCCCCAGCATTTT. Its protein is CASSQGGRRGGGNQPQHF.

Of note for this clone: At one end the junction does not follow the germline gene, possibly because of a read error. The V call is TRBV7-7, the J call TRBJ2-7; D is possibly TRBD2 (6 bases). There are 15 residues in the CDR3. The germline V gene encodes CDR1 SSHAT and CDR2 FNYEAQ (reference sequence). DNA of the CDR3: TGTGCTAGCAGCATTGGGGCGGGGTCTTTTTTCGAGCAGTACTTC. It codes for CASSIGAGSFFEQYF. Variable domain in full (rest from reference TRBV7-7 and TRBJ2-7): GAGVSQSPRYKVTKRGQDVTLRCDPISSHATLYWYQQALGQGPEFLTYFNYEAQPDKSGLPSDRFSAERPEGSISTLTIQRTEQRDSAMYRCASSIGAGSFFEQYFGPGTRLTVT.

The CDR3 loop reads CASSFPPREGSYEQYF. The CDR3 coding sequence is TGTGCCAGCAGTTTTCCCCCCCGGGAGGGCTCCTACGAGCAGTACTTC. V gene TRBV28 combines with J gene TRBJ2-7; 8 positions agree with TRBD2. Germline V lookup: CDR1 MDHEN, CDR2 SYDVKM. The CDR3 extends over 16 amino acids. V was clipped by 3 bases and J by 0 bases; unmatched bases: 7.